This T cell receptor beta chain was captured in a study of T cell responses to AZD1222 COVID-19 vaccine. Study-wide results and caveats: Along spike, vaccine-associated CD4 TCRs were found throughout, with dominance at 160-218 and 743-854. Reports say nearly half of spike-specific TCRs go after unmutated variant regions. In all cases, repertoires were sampled only after the peak T cell response. Possibly, clonal diversity was underestimated; donors were largely white British and included more females.

With respect to this clone: Its cognate antigen is unknown.

Clones were read by immunoSEQ multiplex PCR, and TCRdb kept only the in-frame ones, dropping some. This table has some 120,000 clones, more than 85% appearing once. Germline V gene sequence: CDR1 LNHDA, CDR2 SQIVND (reference sequence). CDR3 size: 15 residues. With V trimmed by 6 bases and J by 2 bases, 7 bases remained unmatched. The rearrangement links TRBV19 to TRBJ1-5; 7 bases align to TRBD1. The clonotype comes from an adult in good health. The sample here was peripheral blood, taken on day 0 of AZD1222 vaccination. The CDR3 nucleotides are TGTGCCAGTAGGGAAGACAGGGTTGGCAATCAGCCCCAGCATTTT. This translates into CASREDRVGNQPQHF.